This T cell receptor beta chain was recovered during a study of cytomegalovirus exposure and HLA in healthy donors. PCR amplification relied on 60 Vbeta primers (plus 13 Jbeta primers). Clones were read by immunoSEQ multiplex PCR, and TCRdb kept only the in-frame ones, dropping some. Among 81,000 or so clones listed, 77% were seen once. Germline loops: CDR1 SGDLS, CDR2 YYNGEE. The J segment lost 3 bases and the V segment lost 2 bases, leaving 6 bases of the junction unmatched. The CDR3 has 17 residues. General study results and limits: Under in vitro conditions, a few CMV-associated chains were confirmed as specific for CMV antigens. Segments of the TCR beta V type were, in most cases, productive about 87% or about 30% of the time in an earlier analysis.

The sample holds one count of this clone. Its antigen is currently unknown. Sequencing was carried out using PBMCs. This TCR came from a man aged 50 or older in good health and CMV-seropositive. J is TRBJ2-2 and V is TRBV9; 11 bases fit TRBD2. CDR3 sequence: CASSVVAGGLYTGELFF. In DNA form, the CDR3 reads TGTGCCAGCAGCGTGGTAGCGGGAGGGTTGTACACCGGGGAGCTGTTTTTT. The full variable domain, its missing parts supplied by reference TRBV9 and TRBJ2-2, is DSGVTQTPKHLITATGQRVTLRCSPRSGDLSVYWYQQSLDQGLQFLIQYYNGEERAKGNILERFSAQQFPDLHSELNLSSLELGDSALYFCASSVVAGGLYTGELFFGEGSRLTVL.